Listed below are T cell receptor beta chains from one sample, sequenced in a study of T cell repertoires in cytomegalovirus infection. MiXCR, applied by TCRdb to the reads, yields one record per CDR3 protein. Of fewer than 200,000 distinct CDR3 sequences in the sample, roughly a fifth were seen once. Sequencing was done on a sample of PBMCs. These receptors were obtained from a human donor in good health (CMV status not recorded). Some clones in this sample may be carry-over from other donors' samples. The CDR3 runs from the conserved cysteine through the conserved F or W. The D gene is left open where the match is weak. The size of a clone is reported for some rows only, either as once, few or many, or as a class for expanded clones.

D gene	V gene	J gene	clone size	CDR3 length	CDR3 DNA	CDR3 protein
-	TRBV20-1	TRBJ1-1	-	13	TGCAGTGCTAGAACCCAGGGGAACCCCGAAGCTTTCTTT	CSARTQGNPEAFF
-	TRBV19	TRBJ2-1	few	16	TGTGCCAGTAGTATAATCAGGACGACCGGGTACAATGAGCAGTTCTTC	CASSIIRTTGYNEQFF
-	TRBV5-1	TRBJ2-3	-	16	TGCGCCAGCAGCTTGGAGCCATCGTCTAGCACAGATACGCAGTATTTT	CASSLEPSSSTDTQYF
TRBD1	TRBV7-9	TRBJ1-1	-	16	TGTGCCAGCAGCGGACTGGGACAGGTGATGAACACTGAAGCTTTCTTT	CASSGLGQVMNTEAFF
-	TRBV19	TRBJ2-3	once	14	TGTGCCAGCAGGGGCATAGAATACACAGATACGCAGTATTTT	CASRGIEYTDTQYF
-	TRBV12-3/TRBV12-4	TRBJ1-5	few	14	TGTGCCAGCAGTCGCTTTATGGGGGATCAGCCCCAGCATTTT	CASSRFMGDQPQHF
TRBD1	TRBV6-2/TRBV6-3	TRBJ2-3	few	15	TGTGCCAGCAGTTCCTGGGACAGCTTCACAGATACGCAGTATTTT	CASSSWDSFTDTQYF
TRBD1	TRBV25-1	TRBJ2-6	-	17	TGTGCCAGCAGTGCGGGACAGGGGGCCGGTGGGGCCAACGTCCTGACTTTC	CASSAGQGAGGANVLTF
TRBD1	TRBV9	TRBJ2-6	-	17	TGTGCCAGCAGCGTCGACAGGGGGCCCTCTGGGGCCAACGTCCTGACTTTC	CASSVDRGPSGANVLTF
-	TRBV5-1	TRBJ2-7	-	13	TGCGCCAGCACCTTCGGGGGCGGGGACGAGCAGTACTTC	CASTFGGGDEQYF
-	TRBV20-1	TRBJ2-1	few	11	TGCAGTGCTAGAGTGAGGCATGAGCAGTTCTTC	CSARVRHEQFF
TRBD1	TRBV7-9	TRBJ1-1	-	18	TGTGCCAGCAGCTTATTAGAGGGACAGGGGCTGAGGAACACTGAAGCTTTCTTT	CASSLLEGQGLRNTEAFF
-	TRBV7-9	TRBJ2-5	many	13	TGTGCCAGCAGCTTAGCGCTAGCCAAGACCCAGTACTTC	CASSLALAKTQYF
-	TRBV28	TRBJ2-5	-	12	TGTGCCAGCAGTTCCCAAGTCGAGACCCAGTACTTC	CASSSQVETQYF
TRBD1	TRBV9	TRBJ2-1	-	15	TGTGCCAGCAGCCCAGGACAGGGAACCTACAATGAGCAGTTCTTC	CASSPGQGTYNEQFF
-	TRBV27	TRBJ1-1	few	15	TGTGCCAGCGGTTTAGCGGGACTAGGGAACACTGAAGCTTTCTTT	CASGLAGLGNTEAFF
-	TRBV29-1	TRBJ2-1	-	15	TGCAGCGTGAGGGGGGTAGGGGGGTCCTACAATGAGCAGTTCTTC	CSVRGVGGSYNEQFF
-	TRBV6-5	TRBJ2-6	-	15	TGTGCCAGCAGTTATAGTCCCGCTGGGGCCAACGTCCTGACTTTC	CASSYSPAGANVLTF
TRBD2	TRBV5-1	TRBJ2-7	few	12	TGCGCCAGCAGCCCCCGGGGGGACGAGCAGTACTTC	CASSPRGDEQYF
TRBD1	TRBV10-3	TRBJ2-5	-	13	TGTGCCACCAGAAACAGGGGACAAGAGACCCAGTACTTC	CATRNRGQETQYF